The clone carrying this TCR beta chain was recorded only once. The antigen is not known. This specimen belongs to a study of brain T cells in children with intractable seizures. Whole-study findings and limits: Clones missing pre-surgery may reflect undersampling of that blood sample.

The sample's time point: blood from clinic visit 5 months post-surgery; TSC patient then seizure free. The sequenced cases were selected for having the highest brain T cell transcript signatures. Sequenced by immunoSEQ multiplex PCR; TCRdb stores in-frame clones only, minus some. The sample lists hundreds of thousands of clones, 93% seen once, with 5.7% in the top ten. CDR1 is MGHRA and CDR2 is YSYEKL in the germline V gene. The CDR3 has 15 residues. V was clipped by 5 bases and J by 0 bases, with 14 bases between them. J is TRBJ2-7 and V is TRBV4-1; D might be TRBD1 (6 bases). The sequences come from peripheral blood, collected roughly 5 months after surgery. The clonotype comes from a boy under two years old with tuberous sclerosis and intractable seizures. The CDR3 nucleotides are TGCGCCAGCAGCTACAGACAGGAAATCTCCTACGAGCAGTACTTC. Translated, it gives CASSYRQEISYEQYF.